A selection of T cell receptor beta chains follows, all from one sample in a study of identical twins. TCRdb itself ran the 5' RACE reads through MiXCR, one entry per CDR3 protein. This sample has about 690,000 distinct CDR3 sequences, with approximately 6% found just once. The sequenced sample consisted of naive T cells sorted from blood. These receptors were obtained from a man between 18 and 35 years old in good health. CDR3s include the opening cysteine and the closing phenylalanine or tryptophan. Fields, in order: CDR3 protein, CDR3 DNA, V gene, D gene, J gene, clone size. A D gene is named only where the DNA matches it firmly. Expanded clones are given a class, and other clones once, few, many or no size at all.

CDR3: CASSLPRGRTDTQYF; DNA: TGTGCCAGCAGTTTACCTCGAGGCCGCACAGATACGCAGTATTTT; V: TRBV12-3/TRBV12-4; D: NA; J: TRBJ2-3; size: NA
CDR3: CSASGGPEQYF; DNA: TGCAGTGCTAGCGGGGGGCCGGAGCAGTACTTC; V: TRBV20-1; D: NA; J: TRBJ2-7; size: few
CDR3: CASSLEDLYGYTF; DNA: TGTGCCAGCAGTTTAGAGGATTTGTATGGCTACACCTTC; V: TRBV12-3/TRBV12-4; D: NA; J: TRBJ1-2; size: many
CDR3: CASSWTTSTDTQYF; DNA: TGTGCCAGCAGTTGGACAACTAGCACAGATACGCAGTATTTT; V: TRBV11-3; D: NA; J: TRBJ2-3; size: few
CDR3: CASRIAARTDTQYF; DNA: TGTGCCAGCAGAATAGCGGCGCGCACAGATACGCAGTATTTT; V: TRBV6-1; D: NA; J: TRBJ2-3; size: many
CDR3: CSAPRRERRTGELFF; DNA: TGCAGTGCTCCCCGGCGGGAGCGCCGCACCGGGGAGCTGTTTTTT; V: TRBV20-1; D: TRBD2; J: TRBJ2-2; size: many
CDR3: CSVEDRGVTQYF; DNA: TGCAGCGTCGAAGACAGGGGGGTGACCCAGTACTTC; V: TRBV29-1; D: TRBD1; J: TRBJ2-5; size: many
CDR3: CASSAYFSGSGNEQFF; DNA: TGTGCCAGCAGCGCCTATTTTAGCGGGAGCGGGAATGAGCAGTTCTTC; V: TRBV9; D: TRBD2; J: TRBJ2-1; size: many
CDR3: CAWEPRTLLGEKLFF; DNA: TGTGCCTGGGAACCAAGGACGTTATTAGGGGAAAAACTGTTTTTT; V: TRBV30; D: NA; J: TRBJ1-4; size: few
CDR3: CASSHLGGNTEAFF; DNA: TGTGCCAGCAGCCACCTCGGCGGGAACACTGAAGCTTTCTTT; V: TRBV3-1; D: NA; J: TRBJ1-1; size: few
CDR3: CSASGDTDTQYF; DNA: TGCAGTGCTAGCGGGGATACAGATACGCAGTATTTT; V: TRBV20-1; D: NA; J: TRBJ2-3; size: many
CDR3: CASSTGQGSPYEQYF; DNA: TGTGCCAGCAGCACAGGACAGGGTAGCCCCTACGAGCAGTACTTC; V: TRBV7-9; D: TRBD1; J: TRBJ2-7; size: many
CDR3: CASSLWAGAGSRNEQFF; DNA: TGCGCCAGCAGCTTGTGGGCGGGGGCCGGTTCGCGGAATGAGCAGTTCTTC; V: TRBV5-1; D: NA; J: TRBJ2-1; size: many
CDR3: CASSRSIGGDQPQHF; DNA: TGTGCCAGCAGCCGTTCCATCGGGGGGGATCAGCCCCAGCATTTT; V: TRBV7-2; D: NA; J: TRBJ1-5; size: many
CDR3: CASSYSQGTGHNEQFF; DNA: TGTGCCAGCAGTTACAGCCAGGGAACGGGGCACAATGAGCAGTTCTTC; V: TRBV6-2/TRBV6-3; D: NA; J: TRBJ2-1; size: many
CDR3: CASSSGWGVTYEQYF; DNA: TGTGCCAGCTCCTCCGGCTGGGGGGTAACCTACGAGCAGTACTTC; V: TRBV7-9; D: NA; J: TRBJ2-7; size: many
CDR3: CATSSPPIRKDTQYF; DNA: TGTGCCACCAGCAGCCCACCTATCAGGAAAGATACGCAGTATTTT; V: TRBV15; D: NA; J: TRBJ2-3; size: many
CDR3: CSVEGDFGGLETQYF; DNA: TGCAGCGTTGAGGGGGACTTCGGAGGTTTAGAGACCCAGTACTTC; V: TRBV29-1; D: NA; J: TRBJ2-5; size: many
CDR3: CASSEIDRPYEQYF; DNA: TGTGCCAGCAGTGAGATAGACAGGCCGTACGAGCAGTACTTC; V: TRBV27; D: NA; J: TRBJ2-7; size: few
CDR3: CASSVVPGEQETQYF; DNA: TGTGCCAGCAGCGTAGTTCCAGGGGAGCAAGAGACCCAGTACTTC; V: TRBV9; D: NA; J: TRBJ2-5; size: many
CDR3: CASSLPSGLGYNEQFF; DNA: TGTGCCAGCAGTTTACCCTCGGGCCTAGGCTACAATGAGCAGTTCTTC; V: TRBV12-3/TRBV12-4; D: NA; J: TRBJ2-1; size: NA
CDR3: CASSRGLAGASNNEQFF; DNA: TGTGCCAGCAGTCGGGGACTAGCGGGAGCATCCAACAATGAGCAGTTCTTC; V: TRBV12-3/TRBV12-4; D: TRBD2; J: TRBJ2-1; size: many
CDR3: CASSLAATSGRGEQFF; DNA: TGTGCCAGCAGCTTGGCCGCGACTAGCGGGAGGGGTGAGCAGTTCTTC; V: TRBV5-6; D: TRBD2; J: TRBJ2-1; size: few
CDR3: CASSEGQGGYEQFF; DNA: TGCGCCAGCAGCGAGGGACAGGGAGGCTATGAGCAGTTCTTC; V: TRBV5-1; D: TRBD1; J: TRBJ2-1; size: NA
CDR3: CASSPGLAGGPSVVGEQFF; DNA: TGCGCCAGCAGCCCTGGACTAGCGGGAGGGCCATCGGTTGTGGGTGAGCAGTTCTTC; V: TRBV5-1; D: TRBD2; J: TRBJ2-1; size: NA
CDR3: CASSSPQGDTREAFF; DNA: TGCGCCAGCAGCTCTCCACAGGGGGACACTCGAGAAGCTTTCTTT; V: TRBV5-1; D: TRBD1; J: TRBJ1-1; size: many
CDR3: CSARGPNQISYNEQFF; DNA: TGCAGTGCTAGGGGACCCAACCAGATCTCCTACAATGAGCAGTTCTTC; V: TRBV20-1; D: NA; J: TRBJ2-1; size: many
CDR3: CSARVTGDAKNIQYF; DNA: TGCAGTGCTAGAGTAACAGGAGATGCCAAAAACATTCAGTACTTC; V: TRBV20-1; D: NA; J: TRBJ2-4; size: many
CDR3: CASSSRPSPSGRSPREQFF; DNA: TGTGCCAGCAGCTCTAGACCCTCCCCTAGCGGGAGATCCCCACGTGAGCAGTTCTTC; V: TRBV7-8; D: TRBD2; J: TRBJ2-1; size: few
CDR3: CASSSSTGRFSGNTIYF; DNA: TGTGCCAGCAGCTCGTCGACAGGGCGCTTTTCTGGAAACACCATATATTTT; V: TRBV7-2; D: TRBD1; J: TRBJ1-3; size: few